The 5 T cell receptor beta chains in this list originate from one sample, sequenced in a study of T-cell reconstitution after alpha-beta-depleted transplantation in children. Using unique molecular identifiers, the investigators prepared the TCRbeta library. TCRdb independently ran MiXCR on the PCR reads; one entry per CDR3 protein. The sample holds hundreds of thousands of distinct CDR3 sequences; about 11% are singletons and the top ten take just over 2%. Sequenced material: PBMCs, taken before TCRalphabeta/CD19-depleted stem cell transplant. These TCRs come from a child younger than 10 with inherited bone marrow failure, due to receive a stem cell transplant.

There are many counts of this clonotype. This chain uses TRBV5-1 with TRBJ1-1, with a weak D call TRBD1 (5 bases). The CDR3 contains 14 residues. CDR1 and CDR2 (germline): SGHRS, YFSETQ. V shed 1 base and J shed 5 bases, with 12 bases lying between them. The CDR3: CASSLTLGDTEAFF. CDR3 in DNA: TGCGCCAGCAGCTTGACTTTGGGGGATACTGAAGCTTTCTTT.

This clonotype was seen repeatedly, ten times or more. The chain recombines TRBV6-5 with TRBJ1-2; 7 bases agree with TRBD1. This CDR3 spans 16 amino acids. The ends lost 6 bases at V and 1 base at J; junction bases unmatched: 11. CDR1 and CDR2 from the germline V gene are MNHEY and SVGAGI. The CDR3 DNA reads as TGTGCCAGCAGCCGCCGGCCGGGGGACAGTAACTATGGCTACACCTTC. Residues: CASSRRPGDSNYGYTF.

This clonotype was counted a few times. This rearrangement joins TRBV4-3 to TRBJ2-1; no firm D call. V was shortened by 0 bases and J by 0 bases, with 9 bases between the two germline ends. The CDR3 runs 16 residues. CDR1 LGHNA and CDR2 YSLEER come from the germline V gene. The CDR3 protein is CASSQDYISSYNEQFF. The CDR3 nucleotides read TGCGCCAGCAGCCAAGATTATATCAGCTCCTACAATGAGCAGTTCTTC.

This clonotype has at least ten counts. V usage is TRBV4-3 and J usage is TRBJ2-2, with D tentatively TRBD1 (6 bases). CDR3 length equals 15 residues. V lost 3 bases, J lost 4 bases, and 12 bases lay in between. CDR1 LGHNA and CDR2 YSLEER come from the germline V gene. The CDR3 sequence: CASSQSLGGTGELFF. The CDR3 DNA is TGCGCCAGCAGCCAGAGTTTAGGGGGCACCGGGGAGCTGTTTTTT.

This chain joins TRBV3-1 and TRBJ2-5; D is ambiguous. The CDR3 extends over 16 amino acids. Looked up from germline, CDR1 is LGHDT and CDR2 is YNNKEL (reference sequence). The germline V and J ends were trimmed by 1 base and 1 base, with 13 bases remaining between them. CDR3 in amino acids: CASSQGLSAAQETQYF. In nucleotides, the CDR3 is TGTGCCAGCAGCCAAGGTTTATCGGCAGCCCAAGAGACCCAGTACTTC.